Detailed here is one TCR beta chain. Its antigen is undetermined. The method was immunoSEQ multiplex PCR; TCRdb's version includes in-frame clones alone and lacks a portion of them. The table has approximately 150,000 clones, 88% seen once. The data derive from a study of T cell responses to AZD1222 COVID-19 vaccine. Study-wide points: As reported, nearly half of all spike-specific TCRs target variant regions that are unmutated.

V dropped 5 bases and J dropped 0 bases, with 14 bases sitting between them. Germline values: CDR1 SEHNR, CDR2 FQNEAQ (reference sequence). This CDR3 spans 15 amino acids. The chain carries TRBV7-9 and TRBJ2-7; the D is unclear. This material consisted of peripheral blood, taken on day 0 of MenACWY control vaccination. This clonotype originated in an adult in good health. The DNA of the CDR3 is TGTGCCAGCAGCCGTAGCTTTTCCACCTCCTACGAGCAGTACTTC. This encodes CASSRSFSTSYEQYF.